This entry lists 27 T cell receptor beta chains sequenced from one sample in a study of neurological immune-mediated disorders. TCRdb redid the calling of the 5' RACE reads with MiXCR, one entry per CDR3 protein. The repertoire holds over 25,000 distinct CDR3 sequences, with 9% to 13% as singletons. Sample: PBMCs. These receptor sequences come from a woman aged 55-75 years in good health.

At least ten counts were recorded for this clonotype. The CDR3 nucleotides are TGTGCCAGCAGCCCATTAGGTTCCAGGCGGGGCAATCAGCCCCAGCATTTT. It encodes CASSPLGSRRGNQPQHF. This rearrangement joins TRBV7-9 to TRBJ1-5; D is undetermined. Germline lookup yields CDR1 SEHNR and CDR2 FQNEAQ (reference sequence). Trimming left V 5 bases short and J 2 bases short, with 19 bases between. The CDR3 loop spans 17 amino acids. Drawing the rest from reference TRBV7-9 and TRBJ1-5, the complete variable domain is DTGVSQNPRHKITKRGQNVTFRCDPISEHNRLYWYRQTLGQGPEFLTYFQNEAQLEKSRLLSDRFSAERPKGSFSTLEIQRTEQGDSAMYLCASSPLGSRRGNQPQHFGDGTRLSIL.

This clonotype has ten or more counts. The chain combines TRBV9 with TRBJ1-6; D not resolved. This CDR3 spans 14 amino acids. Trimming took off 4 bases at V and 9 bases at J, with 14 bases between the two ends. Germline V gene sequence: CDR1 SGDLS, CDR2 YYNGEE. This CDR3 is CASSPLGFGSPLHF. The CDR3 DNA is TGTGCCAGCAGCCCACTGGGGTTCGGTTCACCCCTCCACTTT.

This clonotype was found many times. The J gene is TRBJ2-7, the V gene TRBV10-3; no firm D call. Germline CDR1 ENHRY, CDR2 SYGVKD. V was clipped by 10 bases and J by 6 bases, with 13 bases between them. The CDR3 contains 11 residues. The CDR3 loop reads CATARQGEQYF. The DNA for the CDR3 is TGTGCCACCGCCCGCCAAGGCGAGCAGTACTTC.

This clonotype was seen many times. The J gene is TRBJ2-3, the V gene TRBV5-1; 8 bases align to TRBD1. The CDR3 sequence is 14 residues long. Germline V gene lookup returns CDR1 SGHRS and CDR2 YFSETQ. With V trimmed by 7 bases and J by 4 bases, 8 bases remained unmatched. The CDR3 protein is CASGGQAPPDTQYF. The CDR3 DNA reads as TGCGCCAGCGGGGGACAGGCCCCCCCAGATACGCAGTATTTT.

Many counts were recorded for this clonotype. CDR3 loop: CATSAGRGLDAEQFF. CDR3 DNA sequence: TGTGCCACCAGTGCCGGTAGGGGACTAGATGCTGAGCAGTTCTTC. The chain couples TRBV24-1 to TRBJ2-1; TRBD2 aligns across 8 bases. V was pared by 5 bases and J by 9 bases, with 11 bases of the junction left unmatched. The CDR3 is 15 residues long. Germline V gene data show CDR1 as KGHDR and CDR2 as SFDVKD.

Many counts were recorded for this clonotype. The V call is TRBV18, the J call TRBJ2-7; 9 nucleotides match TRBD1. The germline V gene encodes CDR1 KGHSH and CDR2 LQKENI. The CDR3 loop spans 14 amino acids. The V segment lost 5 bases and the J segment 12 bases; nucleotides outside the gene matches: 14. CDR3 sequence: CASSESGTGSNRYF. The CDR3 bases are TGTGCCAGCTCAGAATCCGGGACAGGGAGTAATCGGTACTTC.

This clonotype appeared many times. The chain has TRBV5-1 and TRBJ1-4, with unresolved D. The CDR3 runs to 14 residues. Trimming stripped 0 bases from V and 5 bases from J, with 8 bases between. The germline CDR1 and CDR2 sequences are SGHRS and YFSETQ. CDR3 DNA sequence: TGCGCCAGCAGCTTGGACAGCCTCAATGAAAAACTGTTTTTT. It encodes CASSLDSLNEKLFF.

This clonotype was picked up many times. The gene calls are TRBV27 and TRBJ1-1; 7 nucleotides match TRBD1. The V segment lost 4 bases and the J segment 7 bases; nucleotides outside the gene matches: 9. CDR3 length equals 14 residues. Looked up from germline, CDR1 is MNHEY and CDR2 is SMNVEV (reference sequence). The CDR3 coding sequence is TGTGCCAGCAGTTGGGGACAGATCGGATTTGAAGCTTTCTTT. Protein product: CASSWGQIGFEAFF.

This clonotype was seen at least ten times. The chain uses TRBV5-1 and TRBJ2-7; 8 bases line up with TRBD1. With V trimmed by 0 bases and J by 0 bases, 5 bases remained unmatched. Germline CDR1 and CDR2: SGHRS and YFSETQ. CDR3 size: 16 residues. The CDR3, as DNA: TGCGCCAGCAGCTTGGGAACAGGGGGGAGCTCCTACGAGCAGTACTTC. This codes for CASSLGTGGSSYEQYF. The complete variable domain, with remaining parts taken from reference TRBV5-1 and TRBJ2-7, reads KAGVTQTPRYLIKTRGQQVTLSCSPISGHRSVSWYQQTPGQGLQFLFEYFSETQRNKGNFPGRFSGRQFSNSRSEMNVSTLELGDSALYLCASSLGTGGSSYEQYFGPGTRLTVT.

This clonotype has a count of ten or more. The J gene is TRBJ2-3, the V gene TRBV5-6, with 10 nucleotides matching TRBD1. Germline trimming cut 5 bases from V and 4 bases from J; bases unmatched to any gene: 1. This CDR3 has 13 amino acids. The germline V gene encodes CDR1 SGHDT and CDR2 YYEEEE. For the CDR3, the DNA is TGTGCCAGCAGGACAGGGGGCTCAGATACGCAGTATTTT. Its translation: CASRTGGSDTQYF.

This clonotype was recorded at least ten times. The chain combines TRBV10-3 with TRBJ1-1, with D possibly matching TRBD1 (5 bases). The V gene's germline CDR1 is ENHRY and CDR2 SYGVKD. The CDR3 covers 14 residues. Trimming removed 4 bases from V and 1 base from J, with 10 bases in between. The CDR3 sequence: CAISGQNANTEAFF. Written as DNA, the CDR3 is TGTGCCATCAGTGGACAGAACGCGAACACTGAAGCTTTCTTT.

By share, this clonotype ranks as medium-sized. The chain recombines TRBV20-1 with TRBJ1-2; 8 bases agree with TRBD1. The germline gives CDR1 DFQATT, CDR2 SNEGSKA (reference sequence). The ends lost 6 bases at V and 9 bases at J; junction bases unmatched: 15. This CDR3 has 14 residues. In nucleotides, the CDR3 is TGCAGTGCCCCGGTCGGGCAGGGGGCGACGAGCTACACCTTC. Protein sequence: CSAPVGQGATSYTF.

This clonotype was seen repeatedly, ten times or more. The rearrangement joins TRBV7-8 to TRBJ2-7; no reliable D call. The CDR3 totals 14 residues. Germline CDR1 reads SGHVS; CDR2 reads FQNEAQ. The V gene lost 3 bases and the J gene lost 1 base, with 10 bases spanning the gap. The CDR3 bases are TGTGCCAGCAGCTTGAAAAGGGAATCCTACGAGCAGTACTTC. Its translation: CASSLKRESYEQYF.

The table lists this clonotype with many counts. The CDR3 loop reads CASSLGGGNQPQHF. The CDR3 DNA reads as TGTGCCAGCAGCCTGGGGGGGGGCAATCAGCCCCAGCATTTT. The chain carries TRBV6-1 and TRBJ1-5; D is perhaps TRBD1 (5 bases). The germline gives CDR1 MNHNS, CDR2 SASEGT. The CDR3 contains 14 residues. Trimming left V 6 bases short and J 2 bases short, with 11 bases between.

The sample holds many counts of this clonotype. The CDR3 protein is CASSLQGGSSYEQYF. The DNA of the CDR3 is TGTGCCAGCAGCCTCCAGGGGGGTAGCTCCTACGAGCAGTACTTC. The V call is TRBV9, the J call TRBJ2-7; D possibly corresponds to TRBD1 (7 bases). Between the trimmed V and J ends, which lost 4 bases and 0 bases, there was a span of 14 bases. The germline gives CDR1 SGDLS, CDR2 YYNGEE. CDR3 length equals 15 residues. Using reference TRBV9 and TRBJ2-7 for the parts outside the CDR3, the full variable domain is DSGVTQTPKHLITATGQRVTLRCSPRSGDLSVYWYQQSLDQGLQFLIQYYNGEERAKGNILERFSAQQFPDLHSELNLSSLELGDSALYFCASSLQGGSSYEQYFGPGTRLTVT.

At least ten counts were recorded for this clonotype. This sequence joins TRBV10-3 and TRBJ2-7; 8 bases fit TRBD1. Germline values: CDR1 ENHRY, CDR2 SYGVKD. This CDR3 has 15 residues. With V trimmed by 6 bases and J by 0 bases, 7 bases remained unmatched. CDR3 in DNA: TGTGCCATCAGCGGAAGGACAGGGAGCTCCTACGAGCAGTACTTC. This gives the protein CAISGRTGSSYEQYF.

Sample share makes this clonotype medium-sized. This rearrangement joins TRBV4-3 to TRBJ1-2; D is unresolved. Germline assignment: CDR1 LGHNA and CDR2 YSLEER. The ends were cut back, 1 base at V and 2 bases at J, with 11 bases in the middle. The CDR3 sequence is 15 residues long. The CDR3 region is CASSQGLAANYGYTF. DNA for the CDR3: TGCGCCAGCAGCCAAGGGCTTGCGGCCAACTATGGCTACACCTTC.

This clonotype was observed a single time. The chain links TRBV7-2 to TRBJ2-5; D assignment may be TRBD1 or TRBD2 (5 bases each). CDR1 and CDR2 from the germline V gene are SGHTA and FQGNSA. The CDR3 is made up of 12 amino acids. V shed 3 bases and J shed 5 bases, with 7 bases lying between them. CDR3 region: CASSLGRETQYF. CDR3 bases: TGTGCCAGCAGCTTGGGACGGGAGACCCAGTACTTC.

There are a few counts of this clonotype. A much larger clone differs from this one at a single base, so this may be a read error. V is TRBV6-2 or TRBV6-3 and J is TRBJ2-1; 12 bases line up with TRBD2. Germline values: CDR1 MNHEY, CDR2 SVGEGT. The CDR3 covers 15 residues. The CDR3 here is CASSQTSGGGNDQFF. The DNA of the CDR3 is TGTGCCAGCAGCCAGACTAGCGGGGGTGGAAATGATCAGTTCTTC.

CDR3 DNA: TGTGCCAGCAGCCTCCATCCCCGCGGGGGGGCCGACTACAATGAGCAGTTCTTC. It encodes CASSLHPRGGADYNEQFF. The chain uses TRBV4-2 and TRBJ2-1, with 9 bases fitting TRBD2. The V segment lost 4 bases and the J segment 3 bases; nucleotides outside the gene matches: 13. The CDR3 has 18 residues. Per germline, CDR1 LGHNA and CDR2 YNFKEQ.

This clonotype occurred many times. The V gene is TRBV7-2, the J gene TRBJ2-1; no reliable D call. The CDR3 consists of 17 residues. The ends were cut back, 2 bases at V and 3 bases at J, with 17 bases in the middle. CDR1 is SGHTA, CDR2 FQGNSA, per germline. CDR3 loop: CASSLKFSNGVYNEQFF. The DNA of the CDR3 is TGTGCCAGCAGCTTAAAGTTCAGTAACGGCGTCTACAATGAGCAGTTCTTC.

This clonotype was seen at least ten times. The chain joins TRBV6-2 or TRBV6-3 to TRBJ2-1; D is unresolved. From germline, CDR1 is MNHEY and CDR2 SVGEGT. Trimming cost V 7 bases and J 0 bases, with 10 bases left between them. The CDR3 has 14 amino acids. The CDR3 is CASNAVPSYNEQFF. Written as DNA, the CDR3 is TGTGCCAGCAACGCGGTCCCCTCCTACAATGAGCAGTTCTTC.

This clonotype was observed many times. The chain links TRBV27 to TRBJ1-4; D ambiguous. The CDR3 consists of 15 residues. Germline V lookup: CDR1 MNHEY, CDR2 SMNVEV (reference sequence). The ends were cut back, 5 bases at V and 0 bases at J, with 10 bases in the middle. The CDR3 region has the DNA TGTGCCAGCAGTCCCGGCAGGACAACTAATGAAAAACTGTTTTTT. Translating gives CASSPGRTTNEKLFF.

This clonotype was detected many times. The V call is TRBV7-2, the J call TRBJ2-5, with 10 bases lining up with TRBD2. Germline lookup yields CDR1 SGHTA and CDR2 FQGNSA. The CDR3 loop spans 16 amino acids. V lost 5 bases to trimming and J lost 5 bases; unmatched junction nucleotides: 11. CDR3 protein: CASSPRLAGLFETQYF. DNA for the CDR3: TGTGCCAGCAGCCCAAGACTAGCGGGTCTATTTGAGACCCAGTACTTC.

This clonotype appeared many times. The chain links TRBV19 to TRBJ2-7; the match to TRBD2 covers 10 bases. The CDR3 runs 15 residues. Germline-derived CDR1 and CDR2 are LNHDA and SQIVND (reference sequence). The V and J ends lost 3 bases and 4 bases, in that order; junction bases with no gene match: 6. CDR3 nucleotide sequence: TGTGCCAGTAGTATCCGGACTAGCGGAATTTACGAGCAGTACTTC. This encodes CASSIRTSGIYEQYF. The full variable domain, rest sourced from reference TRBV19 and TRBJ2-7, is DGGITQSPKYLFRKEGQNVTLSCEQNLNHDAMYWYRQDPGQGLRLIYYSQIVNDFQKGDIAEGYSVSREKKESFPLTVTSAQKNPTAFYLCASSIRTSGIYEQYFGPGTRLTVT.

The genes are TRBV20-1 and TRBJ2-2, with D unclear. In germline, CDR1 is DFQATT, CDR2 SNEGSKA (reference sequence). CDR3 length: 13 residues. V was cut by 2 bases and J by 14 bases, with 18 bases left in between. CDR3 loop: CSARQILSGYLFF. As DNA, the CDR3 is TGCAGTGCTAGACAGATACTATCCGGGTACCTGTTTTTT.

This clonotype was counted ten times or more. The chain couples TRBV3-1 to TRBJ2-7, with D maybe TRBD1 (5 bases). The germline gives CDR1 LGHDT, CDR2 YNNKEL (reference sequence). Trimming stripped 3 bases from V and 0 bases from J, with 12 bases between. This CDR3 is 15 amino acids long. This chain's CDR3 is CASSQEGVYSYEQYF. CDR3 nucleotide sequence: TGTGCCAGCAGCCAGGAAGGGGTATACTCCTACGAGCAGTACTTC.